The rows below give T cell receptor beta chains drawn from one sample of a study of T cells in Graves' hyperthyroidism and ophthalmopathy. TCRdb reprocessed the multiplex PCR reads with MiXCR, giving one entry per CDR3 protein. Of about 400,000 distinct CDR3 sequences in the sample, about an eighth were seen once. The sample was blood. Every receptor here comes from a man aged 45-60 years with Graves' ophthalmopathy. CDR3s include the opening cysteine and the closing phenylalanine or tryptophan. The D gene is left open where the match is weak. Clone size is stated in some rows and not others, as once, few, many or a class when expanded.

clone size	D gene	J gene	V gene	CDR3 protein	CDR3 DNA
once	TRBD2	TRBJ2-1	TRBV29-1	CSGGLAGAHEQFF	TGCAGCGGGGGACTAGCGGGAGCCCATGAGCAGTTCTTC
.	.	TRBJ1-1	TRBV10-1	CASSESGVGAFF	TGCGCCAGCAGTGAGTCGGGGGTTGGAGCTTTCTTT
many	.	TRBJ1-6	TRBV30	CAWSVWGSLDNSPLHF	TGTGCCTGGAGTGTATGGGGGAGTTTGGATAATTCACCCCTCCACTTT
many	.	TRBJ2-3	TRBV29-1	CSVEFLGRADTQYF	TGCAGCGTTGAATTTCTAGGGCGAGCGGATACGCAGTATTTT
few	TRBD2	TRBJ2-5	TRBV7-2	CASSISGSFETQYF	TGTGCCAGCAGCATTAGCGGGAGTTTTGAGACCCAGTACTTC
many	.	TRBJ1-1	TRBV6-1	CASSDVRTGFFDAEAFF	TGTGCCAGCAGTGATGTTCGAACTGGGTTTTTTGATGCTGAAGCTTTCTTT
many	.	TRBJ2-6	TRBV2	CASRPGFGAGANVLTF	TGTGCCAGCCGGCCGGGGTTTGGGGCTGGGGCCAACGTCCTGACTTTC
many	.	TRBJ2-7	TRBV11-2	CASSLAGEQGREQYF	TGTGCCAGCAGCTTAGCGGGAGAGCAGGGGCGCGAGCAGTACTTC
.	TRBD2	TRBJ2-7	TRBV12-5	CASGLVTSGEQYF	TGTGCTAGTGGTTTGGTAACTAGCGGCGAGCAGTACTTC
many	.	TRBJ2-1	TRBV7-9	CASSLQFGAYNEQFF	TGTGCCAGCAGCTTGCAGTTCGGGGCATACAATGAGCAGTTCTTC
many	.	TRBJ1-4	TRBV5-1	CASGQARGEKLFF	TGCGCCAGCGGCCAGGCGCGAGGGGAAAAACTGTTTTTT
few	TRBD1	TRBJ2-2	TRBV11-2	CASSFPGTGLATGELFF	TGTGCCAGCAGCTTTCCAGGGACAGGGTTGGCCACCGGGGAGCTGTTTTTT
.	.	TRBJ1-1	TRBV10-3	CAISGGDTEAFF	TGTGCCATCAGTGGTGGGGACACTGAAGCTTTCTTT
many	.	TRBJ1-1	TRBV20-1	CSARRGTRGTEAFF	TGCAGTGCGCGAAGGGGAACGCGGGGCACTGAAGCTTTCTTT
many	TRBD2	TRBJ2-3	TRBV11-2	CASSLALLAGGPTDTQYF	TGTGCCAGCAGCTTAGCTTTACTAGCGGGAGGCCCCACAGATACGCAGTATTTT
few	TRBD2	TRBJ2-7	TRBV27	CASSLAGGEQYF	TGTGCCAGCAGTTTAGCGGGGGGTGAGCAGTACTTC
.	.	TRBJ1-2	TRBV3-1	CASSQEWADGIYGYTF	TGTGCCAGCAGCCAAGAGTGGGCAGACGGTATCTATGGCTACACCTTC
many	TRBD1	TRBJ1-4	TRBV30	CAWNQGAEKLFF	TGTGCCTGGAACCAGGGGGCTGAAAAACTGTTTTTT
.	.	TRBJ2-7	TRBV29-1	CSVLGVRYEQYF	TGCAGCGTCTTGGGGGTCAGATACGAGCAGTACTTC
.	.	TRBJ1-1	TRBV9	CASSPYSQLGGEAFF	TGTGCCAGCAGCCCCTACTCACAACTGGGGGGAGAAGCTTTCTTT
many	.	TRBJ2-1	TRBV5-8	CASIKGGGDYNEQFF	TGTGCCAGCATCAAAGGAGGAGGCGACTACAATGAGCAGTTCTTC
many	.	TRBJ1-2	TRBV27	CASSQQPGTRNGYTF	TGTGCCAGCAGTCAGCAGCCCGGGACACGGAATGGCTACACCTTC
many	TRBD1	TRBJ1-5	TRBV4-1	CASSQVFGQGYQPQHF	TGCGCCAGCAGCCAAGTGTTCGGACAGGGATACCAGCCCCAGCATTTT
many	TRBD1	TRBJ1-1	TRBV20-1	CSAQDRVEAFF	TGCAGTGCCCAGGACAGGGTGGAGGCTTTCTTT
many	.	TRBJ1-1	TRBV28	CATRTAMTEAFF	TGTGCCACCCGGACTGCAATGACTGAAGCTTTCTTT
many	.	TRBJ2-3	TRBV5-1	CASSVTLTDTQYF	TGCGCCAGCAGCGTCACCCTCACAGATACGCAGTATTTT